This T cell receptor beta chain was profiled in a study of T cell responses to AZD1222 COVID-19 vaccine. This CDR3 has 15 amino acids. Germline assignment: CDR1 SGHNT and CDR2 YENEEA. V was pared by 2 bases and J by 0 bases, with 11 bases between. Measured with immunoSEQ multiplex PCR; TCRdb has only the in-frame clones, and not every one. Of about 100,000 clones listed, 85% to 90% are singletons. The sample in question was peripheral blood, obtained on day 0 of AZD1222 vaccination. The chain joins TRBV11-3 to TRBJ2-7; no firm D call. The receptor's source is an adult in good health. The CDR3 loop reads CASSLSPESSYEQYF. The CDR3 DNA reads TGTGCCAGCAGCTTATCCCCGGAGAGCTCCTACGAGCAGTACTTC.